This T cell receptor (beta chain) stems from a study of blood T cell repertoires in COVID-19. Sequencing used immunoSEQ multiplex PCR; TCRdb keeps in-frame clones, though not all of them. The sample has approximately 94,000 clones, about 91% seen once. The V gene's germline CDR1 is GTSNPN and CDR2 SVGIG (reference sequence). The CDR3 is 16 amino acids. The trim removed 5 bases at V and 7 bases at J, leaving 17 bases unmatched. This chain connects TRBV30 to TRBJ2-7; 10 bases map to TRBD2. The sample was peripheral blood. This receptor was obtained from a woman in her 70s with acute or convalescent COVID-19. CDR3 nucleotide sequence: TGTGCCTGGGGGGCCGGGTGGCTAGCGGGAGCGGGAGAGCAGTACTTC. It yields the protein CAWGAGWLAGAGEQYF.